This T cell receptor beta chain was captured by sequencing in a study of blood T cell repertoires in COVID-19. Across the whole study: Samples of COVID-19 (acute and convalescent) were obtained from the United States, Italy and Spain. The cDNA or gDNA used as material had been derived from T cells, B-cell-depleted T cells, or PBMCs.

Authors' data handling: Counts of nucleated cells, estimated from reference gene primer amplification, were obtained. Clones were read by immunoSEQ multiplex PCR, and TCRdb kept only the in-frame ones, dropping some. V and J calls and clone size are as listed in that table; D and trimming were resolved from the DNA. The top ten clones hold 25% of a sample with fewer than 60,000 clones, just under 80% of them seen once. Sequencing was performed on peripheral blood. The receptor comes from a human donor in a cohort sampled during active COVID-19.

CDR3 nucleotide sequence: TGTGCCAGCAGAAAAAACCGGGACAGGGGACACGGGGAGCTGTTTTTT. Protein sequence: CASRKNRDRGHGELFF. The rearrangement links TRBV28 to TRBJ2-2; 10 nucleotides match TRBD1. The CDR3 is 16 amino acids. Germline V gives CDR1 MDHEN, CDR2 SYDVKM. V was pared by 6 bases and J by 7 bases, with 11 bases of the junction left unmatched. Looking up the rest from reference TRBV28 and TRBJ2-2 gives the full variable domain: DVKVTQSSRYLVKRTGEKVFLECVQDMDHENMFWYRQDPGLGLRLIYFSYDVKMKEKGDIPEGYSVSREKKERFSLILESASTNQTSMYLCASRKNRDRGHGELFFGEGSRLTVL.